The clone carrying this T cell receptor (beta chain) was observed many times. As yet, its antigen is unknown. This sample stems from a study of T cells in Graves' hyperthyroidism and ophthalmopathy. On the study more broadly: Any treatment followed the collection of peripheral blood at initial diagnosis. The study, taken as a whole, reports: Blood also held most thyroid clonotypes expanded beyond 0.001.

V lost 2 bases, J lost 8 bases, and 12 bases lay in between. CDR1 and CDR2 from the germline V gene are DFQATT and SNEGSKA (reference sequence). CDR3 length: 12 residues. Researchers took RNA transcripts and amplified the TCR beta CDR3 regions from them. HTBI primers were used for first-round RT-PCR of the TCR CDR3. MiXCR was run by TCRdb on the multiplex PCR reads, yielding one entry per CDR3 protein. The sample records under 800,000 distinct CDR3 sequences, around 13% being singletons. This receptor was identified in a woman aged 18-29 years with Graves' hyperthyroidism. Sequenced: blood. The chain is built from TRBV20-1 and TRBJ1-2, with no clear D. DNA for the CDR3: TGCAGTGCTAGAAGGCAGGAGGGCGGCTACACCTTC. It translates to CSARRQEGGYTF.